Each of the 23 T cell receptor beta chains below was sequenced from the same sample in a study of T cell responses to AZD1222 COVID-19 vaccine. Here immunoSEQ multiplex PCR was the method, and the copy in TCRdb shows in-frame clones only, minus some. The repertoire consists of about 140,000 clones, with approximately 86% occurring once and the leading ten covering 3% to 4.5%. Sequencing used peripheral blood, obtained on day 0 of AZD1222 vaccination. The origin of the receptors is an adult in good health.

V is TRBV10-3 and J is TRBJ2-5, with 7 bases fitting TRBD1. From germline, CDR1 is ENHRY and CDR2 SYGVKD. The CDR3 loop spans 14 amino acids. With 0 bases clipped from V and 7 bases from J, the junction kept 5 bases outside the gene matches. This CDR3 is CAISESTGSGTQYF. As DNA, the CDR3 is TGTGCCATCAGTGAGTCGACAGGGAGCGGGACCCAGTACTTC.

The chain links TRBV5-1 to TRBJ2-2; TRBD1 might be the D (6 bases). The CDR3 extends over 16 amino acids. V was clipped by 2 bases and J by 0 bases, with 11 bases between them. From germline, CDR1 is SGHRS and CDR2 YFSETQ. CDR3 sequence reads: CASSFYGQTNTGELFF. In nucleotides, the CDR3 is TGCGCCAGCAGCTTTTATGGACAGACGAACACCGGGGAGCTGTTTTTT.

The rearrangement joins TRBV2 to TRBJ2-7; D is ambiguous. The CDR3 totals 12 residues. Germline V gene lookup returns CDR1 SNHLY and CDR2 FYNNEI. The ends were cut back, 6 bases at V and 0 bases at J, with 6 bases in the middle. CDR3 DNA: TGTGCCAGCAGCGCGAGCTCCTACGAGCAGTACTTC. Translating it yields CASSASSYEQYF.

This sequence joins TRBV4-3 and TRBJ1-4; TRBD1 might be the D (5 bases). The CDR3 spans 13 residues. The V gene's germline CDR1 is LGHNA and CDR2 YSLEER. Trimming left V 1 base short and J 8 bases short, with 8 bases between. The CDR3 region has the DNA TGCGCCAGCAGCCAAGTGGGACGGGAAAAACTGTTTTTT. Encoded protein: CASSQVGREKLFF.

J is TRBJ2-1 and V is TRBV6-5; maybe TRBD2 (6 bases). Germline loops: CDR1 MNHEY, CDR2 SVGAGI. V gave up 10 bases and J gave up 6 bases, with 19 bases separating them. The CDR3 length is 14 residues. CDR3: CATWADGLINEQFF. The CDR3 DNA is TGTGCCACCTGGGCCGACGGACTAATCAATGAGCAGTTCTTC.

The chain has TRBV6-5 and TRBJ2-1; 9 positions match TRBD2. The CDR3 extends over 14 amino acids. The germline V gene encodes CDR1 MNHEY and CDR2 SVGAGI. Trimming took 4 bases from V and 9 from J; bases not matched to a gene: 7. CDR3 amino acids: CASSLSGRTGEQFF. CDR3 nucleotide sequence: TGTGCCAGCAGTTTGAGCGGGAGGACCGGTGAGCAGTTCTTC.

This clone was counted once. V usage is TRBV5-4 and J usage is TRBJ1-1; the D is unclear. Trimming shortened V by 4 bases and J by 6 bases, and 16 bases separated the two germline ends. The CDR3 consists of 14 residues. CDR1 SGHNT and CDR2 YYREEE come from the germline V gene (reference sequence). The CDR3 DNA follows: TGTGCCAGCAGCCCCCTTTCGGTGGGCTCTGAAGCTTTCTTT. The encoded protein is CASSPLSVGSEAFF.

This chain uses TRBV7-7 with TRBJ2-5; 7 positions match TRBD1. V shed 5 bases and J 5 bases; nucleotides not matched to a gene: 5. CDR3 length: 13 amino acids. CDR1 and CDR2 from the germline V gene are SSHAT and FNYEAQ (reference sequence). CDR3 bases: TGTGCCAGCAGCCCGACAGGGAGCGAGACCCAGTACTTC. Translating gives CASSPTGSETQYF.

The V call is TRBV4-2, the J call TRBJ2-1; TRBD2 matches at 8 bases. The CDR3 has 18 residues. The trim removed 2 bases at V and 9 bases at J, leaving 18 bases unmatched. The germline gives CDR1 LGHNA, CDR2 YNFKEQ. The CDR3: CASSQKVVPGLEIGEQFF. The CDR3 DNA sequence: TGTGCCAGCAGCCAAAAAGTCGTGCCGGGACTAGAAATTGGTGAGCAGTTCTTC.

The genes are TRBV4-1 and TRBJ2-7; 9 positions match TRBD2. CDR3 length: 17 residues. Germline-derived CDR1 and CDR2 are MGHRA and YSYEKL. Trimming cost V 0 bases and J 3 bases; bases outside gene matches: 9. CDR3 bases: TGCGCCAGCAGCCAAGATCGAGGCGGGAGGGCAAGCTACGAGCAGTACTTC. Protein product: CASSQDRGGRASYEQYF.

The gene calls are TRBV9 and TRBJ1-2; 11 nucleotides align to TRBD1. Germline V gene lookup returns CDR1 SGDLS and CDR2 YYNGEE. The CDR3 extends over 17 amino acids. V lost 4 bases, J lost 4 bases, and 12 bases stayed unmatched. CDR3 DNA sequence: TGTGCCAGCAGCCCCCCGGACAGGGGGCTAGCCCGCTATGGCTACACCTTC. Its protein is CASSPPDRGLARYGYTF.

In DNA, the CDR3 is TGTGCCAGCAGCTTAGAAGGGGGCGATGGCTACACCTTC. It codes for CASSLEGGDGYTF. The genes are TRBV7-3 and TRBJ1-2; TRBD1 agrees at 7 bases. Trimming removed 2 bases from V and 6 bases from J; junction bases left unmatched: 3. Germline V gives CDR1 SGHTA, CDR2 FQGTGA. This CDR3 is built from 13 residues.

The chain carries TRBV7-2 and TRBJ2-5; D uncertain. CDR3 length: 13 residues. Germline CDR1 is SGHTA and CDR2 is FQGNSA. The germline V and J ends were trimmed by 5 bases and 2 bases, with 9 bases remaining between them. CDR3 residues: CASSPGRQETQYF. The CDR3 DNA follows: TGTGCCAGCAGCCCGGGCAGGCAAGAGACCCAGTACTTC.

The rearrangement joins TRBV19 to TRBJ2-7, with 8 bases matching TRBD2. The ends lost 11 bases at V and 5 bases at J; junction bases unmatched: 14. The CDR3 spans 14 residues. The V gene's germline CDR1 is LNHDA and CDR2 SQIVND (reference sequence). The CDR3 loop reads CAGKGVSGNDEQYF. CDR3 nucleotides: TGTGCCGGGAAGGGGGTTAGCGGGAACGACGAGCAGTACTTC. Full variable domain (rest looked up from reference TRBV19 and TRBJ2-7): DGGITQSPKYLFRKEGQNVTLSCEQNLNHDAMYWYRQDPGQGLRLIYYSQIVNDFQKGDIAEGYSVSREKKESFPLTVTSAQKNPTAFYLCAGKGVSGNDEQYFGPGTRLTVT.

By proportion, this clone is medium-sized. The J gene is TRBJ2-1, the V gene TRBV6-2 or TRBV6-3; D gene ambiguous. In germline, CDR1 is MNHEY, CDR2 SVGEGT. V was pared by 3 bases and J by 8 bases, with 14 bases between. The CDR3 is 14 amino acids. Written as DNA, the CDR3 is TGTGCCAGCAGTTATATCGTAGGGTTTGATGAGCAGTTCTTC. It is translated as CASSYIVGFDEQFF.

This clone was observed a few times. The CDR3 reads CASSPKTGYTEAFF. The CDR3 bases are TGTGCCAGCAGCCCAAAGACAGGGTACACTGAAGCTTTCTTT. V and J are TRBV7-2 and TRBJ1-1; TRBD1 matches 7 bases. The V gene end was trimmed by 5 bases and the J gene end by 3 bases; junction bases not matched to a gene: 6. The germline V gene has CDR1 SGHTA and CDR2 FQGNSA. This CDR3 has 14 residues.

This clone was recorded once. The chain links TRBV7-2 to TRBJ1-1; a weak D match, TRBD1 (5 bases). The ends were cut back, 2 bases at V and 8 bases at J, with 9 bases in the middle. The CDR3 length is 12 residues. CDR1 and CDR2 (germline): SGHTA, FQGNSA. Here the CDR3 DNA reads TGTGCCAGCAGCTTATTTTCAGGGGAAGCTTTCTTT. Its protein product is CASSLFSGEAFF.

This clone was seen just once. The rearrangement joins TRBV3-1 (or the pseudogene TRBV3-2) to TRBJ1-3; D is perhaps TRBD1 (5 bases). Deletions cut 3 bases from V and 1 base from J, with 10 bases between. The CDR3 contains 15 residues. Germline CDR1 reads LGHDT; CDR2 reads YNNKEL (reference sequence). The CDR3 sequence: CASSQSGGSGNTIYF. CDR3 nucleotides: TGTGCCAGCAGCCAGTCGGGGGGGTCTGGAAACACCATATATTTT.

The chain uses TRBV4-3 and TRBJ2-7, with a possible D match to TRBD1 (5 bases). Germline CDR1 is LGHNA and CDR2 is YSLEER. The CDR3 is 15 amino acids. Trimming took off 1 base at V and 0 bases at J, with 10 bases between the two ends. The CDR3 sequence: CASSQVVDTSYEQYF. The CDR3 DNA reads TGCGCCAGCAGCCAAGTTGTGGACACCTCCTACGAGCAGTACTTC.

The chain is built from TRBV6-4 and TRBJ2-2, with 8 bases aligning to TRBD1. V gave up 6 bases and J gave up 6 bases; unmatched junction bases: 6. The CDR3 loop spans 14 amino acids. Germline loops: CDR1 MRHNA, CDR2 SNTAGT. The CDR3 reads CASRGQAKAGELFF. CDR3 nucleotides: TGTGCCAGCAGGGGACAGGCTAAGGCCGGGGAGCTGTTTTTT.

The chain has TRBV3-1 (or the pseudogene TRBV3-2) and TRBJ2-7; D is possibly TRBD2 (6 bases). The CDR3 has 14 amino acids. Germline CDR1 and CDR2: LGHDT and YNNKEL (reference sequence). V lost 2 bases to trimming and J lost 2 bases, with 10 bases between them. The CDR3 region has the DNA TGTGCCAGCAGCCAAAAAGCGGGCCCCTACGAGCAGTACTTC. It specifies CASSQKAGPYEQYF.

The chain combines TRBV7-8 with TRBJ2-2, with D uncertain. Germline CDR1 is SGHVS and CDR2 is FQNEAQ. Trimming took off 4 bases at V and 4 bases at J, with 10 bases between the two ends. The CDR3 has 14 residues. The CDR3 region is CASSYAVGTGELFF. The CDR3 bases are TGTGCCAGCAGCTACGCTGTCGGCACCGGGGAGCTGTTTTTT.

The rearrangement uses TRBV19 and TRBJ1-1; no definite D call. There are 14 residues in the CDR3. The V end was cut by 3 bases, the J end by 7 bases, with 15 bases between. Germline CDR1 LNHDA, CDR2 SQIVND (reference sequence). CDR3 protein: CASSIGESGFEAFF. The CDR3, as DNA: TGTGCCAGTAGTATCGGGGAAAGCGGCTTTGAAGCTTTCTTT.